Shown below are 31 T cell receptor beta chains from a single sample sequenced in a study of cytomegalovirus exposure and HLA in healthy donors. A multiplex PCR was run with 60 Vbeta primers and 13 Jbeta primers. Here immunoSEQ multiplex PCR was the method, and the copy in TCRdb shows in-frame clones only, minus some. Its clone listing holds 150,000 or so clones. The sequenced material came from PBMCs. These TCRs come from a man between 18 and 29 years old in good health and CMV-seronegative.

The chain joins TRBV30 to TRBJ1-2, with unresolved D. The CDR3 is 14 residues long. Germline CDR1 reads GTSNPN; CDR2 reads SVGIG (reference sequence). V shed 1 base and J shed 4 bases, with 13 bases lying between them. In DNA form, the CDR3 reads TGTGCCTGGAGTGAAGCTACCCTCGGCTATGGCTACACCTTC. Protein sequence: CAWSEATLGYGYTF.

This rearrangement joins TRBV5-1 to TRBJ2-1, with 11 bases lining up with TRBD2. CDR1 and CDR2 from the germline V gene are SGHRS and YFSETQ. Germline trimming cut 0 bases from V and 3 bases from J; bases unmatched to any gene: 2. This CDR3 comprises 16 residues. CDR3 sequence reads: CASSLAGTSGYNEQFF. CDR3 nucleotide sequence: TGCGCCAGCAGCTTGGCCGGGACTAGCGGCTACAATGAGCAGTTCTTC.

This chain joins TRBV6-6 and TRBJ1-4; the match to TRBD1 covers 7 bases. J was trimmed by 5 bases and V by 6 bases; bases with no gene match: 9. Per germline, CDR1 MNHNY and CDR2 SVGAGI (reference sequence). This CDR3 region has 15 residues. The CDR3, as DNA: TGTGCCAGCAGCGGTAGGACAGGTGGGAATGAAAAACTGTTTTTT. Residues: CASSGRTGGNEKLFF.

The gene calls are TRBV2 and TRBJ2-3; 11 bases are a match to TRBD2. V was pared by 4 bases and J by 6 bases, with 9 bases of the junction left unmatched. Germline CDR1 reads SNHLY; CDR2 reads FYNNEI. The CDR3 spans 16 residues. The CDR3 DNA reads as TGTGCCAGCAGTGGGTGGCTAGCGGGAGGAGTGGATACGCAGTATTTT. It specifies CASSGWLAGGVDTQYF.

The rearrangement uses TRBV25-1 and TRBJ1-4; the D is unclear. CDR3 size: 14 residues. Germline CDR1 and CDR2: MGHDK and SYGVNS. The ends were cut back, 3 bases at V and 5 bases at J, with 10 bases in the middle. The CDR3, as DNA: TGTGCCAGCAGTGAGGTGGGCTCGAATGAAAAACTGTTTTTT. It yields the protein CASSEVGSNEKLFF.

The V and J genes are TRBV5-4 and TRBJ2-7, with TRBD1 identical over 7 bases. V gave up 4 bases and J gave up 0 bases; unmatched junction bases: 7. The CDR3 extends over 15 amino acids. Germline V lookup: CDR1 SGHNT, CDR2 YYREEE (reference sequence). CDR3 coding DNA: TGTGCCAGCAGCCCGAGGGGGCAGAGCTCCTACGAGCAGTACTTC. This codes for CASSPRGQSSYEQYF.

V and J are TRBV7-9 and TRBJ1-2, with D possibly matching TRBD1 (6 bases). Germline V gene sequence: CDR1 SEHNR, CDR2 FQNEAQ (reference sequence). Trimming stripped 5 bases from V and 2 bases from J, with 9 bases between. CDR3 length: 13 amino acids. CDR3 bases: TGTGCCAGCAGCCCCGGGACAAACTATGGCTACACCTTC. It encodes CASSPGTNYGYTF.

The V and J genes are TRBV12-5 and TRBJ2-1; possibly TRBD1 for D (6 bases). Trimming cost V 5 bases and J 9 bases, with 11 bases left between them. This CDR3 has 12 amino acids. Germline assignment: CDR1 LGHNT and CDR2 FRNRAP. CDR3 sequence: CASGTRGGEQFF. The CDR3 DNA reads TGTGCTAGTGGTACCAGAGGGGGTGAGCAGTTCTTC.

The chain is built from TRBV11-3 and TRBJ2-4; 7 nucleotides agree with TRBD2. The V and J ends lost 4 bases and 4 bases, in that order; junction bases with no gene match: 10. Germline values: CDR1 SGHNT, CDR2 YENEEA. The CDR3 covers 16 residues. Written as DNA, the CDR3 is TGTGCCAGCAGCTCTCGGGACTCGGGGGGTAAAAACATTCAGTACTTC. Protein product: CASSSRDSGGKNIQYF.

The rearrangement uses TRBV28 and TRBJ2-3; 15 nucleotides agree with TRBD2. V lost 4 bases, J lost 6 bases, and 5 bases stayed unmatched. This CDR3 is built from 16 residues. Germline loops: CDR1 MDHEN, CDR2 SYDVKM. The CDR3: CASSSGLAGGGDTQYF. CDR3 DNA: TGTGCCAGCAGTTCCGGACTAGCGGGAGGGGGTGATACGCAGTATTTT.

V gene TRBV7-2 combines with J gene TRBJ1-3; 7 bases map to TRBD1. The trim removed 4 bases at V and 0 bases at J, leaving 6 bases unmatched. Germline V lookup: CDR1 SGHTA, CDR2 FQGNSA. The CDR3 has 16 amino acids. As DNA, the CDR3 is TGTGCCAGCAGCTACTCAGGGACAGTCTCTGGAAACACCATATATTTT. It yields the protein CASSYSGTVSGNTIYF.

The chain recombines TRBV5-5 with TRBJ1-3, with D uncertain. CDR1 and CDR2 from the germline V gene are SGHKS and YYEKEE (reference sequence). Trimming stripped 3 bases from V and 1 base from J, with 5 bases between. This CDR3 is 13 amino acids long. The CDR3 nucleotides read TGTGCCAGCAGCTCCCTGTCTGGAAACACCATATATTTT. Encoded protein: CASSSLSGNTIYF.

The chain has TRBV28 and TRBJ1-4; TRBD1 matches 8 bases. In germline, CDR1 is MDHEN, CDR2 SYDVKM. CDR3 length: 16 residues. J lost 6 bases, V lost 3 bases, and 9 bases had no gene match. This chain's CDR3 is CASSFPPTGVDEKLFF. The DNA of the CDR3 is TGTGCCAGCAGTTTTCCCCCGACAGGGGTAGATGAAAAACTGTTTTTT.

This chain connects TRBV13 to TRBJ1-2, with 9 bases identical to TRBD1. The CDR3 sequence is 16 residues long. Germline values: CDR1 PRHDT, CDR2 FYEKMQ (reference sequence). With V trimmed by 8 bases and J by 0 bases, 10 bases remained unmatched. The CDR3 spells CASLARDRAANYGYTF. The CDR3 coding sequence is TGTGCCAGCCTCGCCCGGGACAGGGCAGCTAACTATGGCTACACCTTC.

V is TRBV9 and J is TRBJ2-1; TRBD2 matches at 9 bases. V was clipped by 0 bases and J by 8 bases; unmatched bases: 6. The CDR3 is 15 residues long. CDR1 is SGDLS and CDR2 is YYNGEE in the germline V gene. The CDR3 DNA reads TGTGCCAGCAGCGTAGGGGGACTAGCTATGGATGAGCAGTTCTTC. Translating gives CASSVGGLAMDEQFF.

The CDR3 is CASTYALMGDQPQHF. The CDR3 nucleotides read TGTGCCAGCACCTATGCTCTGATGGGAGATCAGCCCCAGCATTTT. The chain carries TRBV7-6 and TRBJ1-5; D call uncertain. Germline CDR1 reads SGHVS; CDR2 reads FNYEAQ. The CDR3 has 15 residues. The V end was cut by 7 bases, the J end by 5 bases, with 18 bases between.

The V gene is TRBV9, the J gene TRBJ1-4; D remains unclear. The CDR3 is 15 residues long. Germline V gene lookup returns CDR1 SGDLS and CDR2 YYNGEE. V was cut by 0 bases and J by 0 bases, with 6 bases left in between. The CDR3 here is CASSVDPSTNEKLFF. The DNA for the CDR3 is TGTGCCAGCAGCGTAGATCCGTCAACTAATGAAAAACTGTTTTTT.

This chain joins TRBV9 and TRBJ2-5; TRBD2 matches at 8 bases. The junction had 8 bases not matched to a gene; V was cut back by 3 bases and J by 7 bases. CDR1 and CDR2 (germline): SGDLS, YYNGEE. The CDR3 runs to 14 residues. CDR3 loop: CASSAQGLDVTQYF. Written as DNA, the CDR3 is TGTGCCAGCAGCGCCCAGGGACTAGACGTGACCCAGTACTTC.

This sequence joins TRBV10-3 and TRBJ2-7, with 12 bases aligning to TRBD2. The J segment lost 7 bases and the V segment lost 2 bases, leaving 12 bases of the junction unmatched. Per the germline V gene, CDR1 is ENHRY and CDR2 is SYGVKD. This CDR3 spans 17 amino acids. CDR3 DNA: TGTGCCATCAGTGAGAGGGGCTCGACTAGCGGGAGTCATGAGCAGTACTTC. Encoded protein: CAISERGSTSGSHEQYF.

The chain combines TRBV6-6 with TRBJ2-7, with D maybe TRBD1 (5 bases). The ends were cut back, 0 bases at V and 5 bases at J, with 5 bases in the middle. Germline CDR1 reads MNHNY; CDR2 reads SVGAGI (reference sequence). This CDR3 is 12 amino acids long. The DNA of the CDR3 is TGTGCCAGCAGTTACTCAGGGGACGAGCAGTACTTC. Translating gives CASSYSGDEQYF.

The chain uses TRBV25-1 and TRBJ2-7, with TRBD2 identical over 12 bases. The CDR3 length is 13 residues. CDR1 and CDR2 (germline): MGHDK, SYGVNS. After removal of 3 bases from V and 9 bases from J, the junction contained 3 bases not matched to a gene. CDR3 in amino acids: CASSDGLAGRQYF. In DNA form, the CDR3 reads TGTGCCAGCAGTGACGGACTAGCGGGGAGGCAGTACTTC.

The chain combines TRBV6-1 with TRBJ2-6, with TRBD1 matching over 9 bases. V dropped 2 bases and J dropped 0; count of bases not matched to a gene: 5. The CDR3 consists of 18 residues. The V gene's germline CDR1 is MNHNS and CDR2 SASEGT. In nucleotides, the CDR3 is TGTGCCAGCAGTGAACGGGACAGGGCCAGCTCTGGGGCCAACGTCCTGACTTTC. Protein sequence: CASSERDRASSGANVLTF.

This rearrangement joins TRBV28 to TRBJ2-3; TRBD1 matches 7 bases. Trimming removed 8 bases from V and 2 bases from J; junction bases left unmatched: 4. The CDR3 consists of 13 residues. The V gene's germline CDR1 is MDHEN and CDR2 SYDVKM. CDR3 nucleotides: TGTGCCAGCCTTGACAGGGCCACAGATACGCAGTATTTT. This translates into CASLDRATDTQYF.

This rearrangement joins TRBV5-1 to TRBJ2-1; D is unclear. Per germline, CDR1 SGHRS and CDR2 YFSETQ. The ends were cut back, 1 base at V and 0 bases at J, with 8 bases in the middle. CDR3 length equals 15 residues. CDR3 nucleotide sequence: TGCGCCAGCAGCTTGCCTAAACTCTCCTACAATGAGCAGTTCTTC. Translated, it gives CASSLPKLSYNEQFF.

The V call is TRBV2, the J call TRBJ1-5; 11 bases map to TRBD1. This CDR3 region has 16 residues. V lost 6 bases, J lost 0 bases, and 4 bases stayed unmatched. Germline loops: CDR1 SNHLY, CDR2 FYNNEI. As DNA, the CDR3 is TGTGCCAGCAGGGGGACAGGGGGACATAGCAATCAGCCCCAGCATTTT. This sequence encodes CASRGTGGHSNQPQHF.

This chain links TRBV4-3 with TRBJ1-4; unclear D gene. Trimming cost V 3 bases and J 7 bases, with 9 bases left between them. In germline, CDR1 is LGHNA, CDR2 YSLEER. The CDR3 is 13 residues long. CDR3 region: CASSQVFSEKLFF. DNA for the CDR3: TGCGCCAGCAGCCAGGTATTCAGTGAAAAACTGTTTTTT.

V usage is TRBV28 and J usage is TRBJ1-5, with a weak D call TRBD1 (5 bases). Germline V gene lookup returns CDR1 MDHEN and CDR2 SYDVKM. This CDR3 is built from 17 residues. V was trimmed by 4 bases and J by 2 bases, leaving 18 bases between them. DNA of the CDR3: TGTGCCAGCAGTTCCTATGCTAGCGGACAAGGCAATCAGCCCCAGCATTTT. Encoded protein: CASSSYASGQGNQPQHF.

The chain uses TRBV11-3 and TRBJ2-1; 7 bases map to TRBD2. In germline, CDR1 is SGHNT, CDR2 YENEEA. Losses at the gene ends were 0 bases for V and 0 bases for J; bases not matched to a gene: 8. This CDR3 region has 18 residues. The CDR3 nucleotides are TGTGCCAGCAGCTTAGATCAGGGCGGGAGCGCCTCCTACAATGAGCAGTTCTTC. It codes for CASSLDQGGSASYNEQFF.

The V gene is TRBV6-6, the J gene TRBJ2-3; no clear D gene. V was shortened by 11 bases and J by 0 bases, with 12 bases between the two germline ends. Looked up from germline, CDR1 is MNHNY and CDR2 is SVGAGI (reference sequence). The CDR3 length is 13 residues. CDR3 amino acids: CAGTRTSTDTQYF. The CDR3 DNA follows: TGTGCCGGTACTCGAACTAGCACAGATACGCAGTATTTT.

The chain has TRBV28 and TRBJ1-2; 9 bases fit TRBD1. V gave up 2 bases and J gave up 7 bases; unmatched junction bases: 2. The CDR3 is 13 amino acids. The germline V gene has CDR1 MDHEN and CDR2 SYDVKM. The CDR3 protein is CASSLLDRGGYTF. The CDR3 region has the DNA TGTGCCAGCAGTTTACTGGACAGGGGTGGCTACACCTTC.

J is TRBJ2-7 and V is TRBV7-9, with 10 bases that match TRBD2. Germline CDR1 SEHNR, CDR2 FQNEAQ (reference sequence). With 5 bases clipped from V and 6 bases from J, the junction kept 1 base outside the gene matches. The CDR3 sequence is 12 residues long. In nucleotides, the CDR3 is TGTGCCAGCAGCACTAGCGGGGTCGAGCAGTACTTC. Translated: CASSTSGVEQYF.